These T cell receptor beta chains were read from a single sample in a study of blood T cell repertoires in COVID-19. Only in-frame clones appear in the TCRdb table, and some are missing; sequencing was by immunoSEQ multiplex PCR. The sample includes hundreds of thousands of clones, 80% to 90% seen only once; the top ten take around 6%. Sequencing was carried out using peripheral blood. Receptors originate from a woman in her forties or fifties with COVID-19, enrolled during active disease. Both conserved end residues are part of each CDR3. D genes are given only for firm matches. Expanded clones get a size class; other rows say once, few or many, or leave the size out.

v_call	j_call	d_call	clone_size	cdr3_nt	cdr3_aa
TRBV7-2	TRBJ2-3	TRBD2	.	TGTGCCAGCAGCTTAAGGCGGGCGACGGGAGGTTACGATACGCAGTATTTT	CASSLRRATGGYDTQYF
TRBV7-2	TRBJ1-1	.	.	TGTGCCAGCAGCTTAGGTCGGCGGGACTGGAACACTGAAGCTTTCTTT	CASSLGRRDWNTEAFF
TRBV15	TRBJ2-2	.	.	TGTGCCACCAGCCGAACAGGGAAGAGGACCGGGGAGCTGTTTTTT	CATSRTGKRTGELFF
TRBV19	TRBJ1-4	.	.	TGTGCCAGTAGTATGTTGGCAGGCGGGGGTGAAAAACTGTTTTTT	CASSMLAGGGEKLFF
TRBV19	TRBJ2-3	.	.	TGTGCCAGTAGTATAGCCCTGGGCGGGAGCACAGATACGCAGTATTTT	CASSIALGGSTDTQYF
TRBV14	TRBJ1-1	.	.	TGTGCCAGCAGCCAAGAAGCCCGTAAAAGTGAAGCTTTCTTT	CASSQEARKSEAFF
TRBV29-1	TRBJ1-2	.	.	TGCAGCGTTGAGAACAGTCAAGGGGTATATAACTATGGCTACACCTTC	CSVENSQGVYNYGYTF
TRBV19	TRBJ2-1	.	.	TGTGCCAGTAGTATACACCTGACAGCACTTTACAATGAGCAGTTCTTC	CASSIHLTALYNEQFF
TRBV6-5	TRBJ2-5	.	.	TGTGCCAGCAGTTCCCTACAGGGTTGGGAGACCCAGTACTTC	CASSSLQGWETQYF
TRBV11-3	TRBJ2-3	TRBD2	.	TGTGCCAGCAGCATCCGGACTAGCGGCACAGATACGCAGTATTTT	CASSIRTSGTDTQYF
TRBV4-2	TRBJ2-7	.	.	TGTGCCAGCAGCCAAGATTCAGGGCGTGCGGAGGGCTACGAGCAGTACTTC	CASSQDSGRAEGYEQYF
TRBV24-1	TRBJ2-3	.	.	TGTGCCACCAGTGACGGGGGGCGTGGAACAGATACGCAGTATTTT	CATSDGGRGTDTQYF
TRBV7-9	TRBJ1-2	TRBD1	.	TGTGCCAGCAGCCCGGGACAGGGGGACTATGGCTACACCTTC	CASSPGQGDYGYTF
TRBV5-1	TRBJ1-4	.	.	TGCGCCAGCAGCTTGGGCGATATATCAACTAATGAAAAACTGTTTTTT	CASSLGDISTNEKLFF
TRBV3-1/TRBV3-2	TRBJ1-2	.	.	TGTGCCAGCAGGGGAGGGGAGGGCTACACCTTC	CASRGGEGYTF
TRBV5-1	TRBJ2-3	TRBD2	few	TGCGCCAGCAGCTCTCGCTGGGCGGGAGCGAATACGCAGTATTTT	CASSSRWAGANTQYF
TRBV6-6	TRBJ2-7	TRBD1	.	TGTGCCAGCAGTCCGGGACAGACCACCTACGAGCAGTACTTC	CASSPGQTTYEQYF
TRBV7-2	TRBJ2-7	.	.	TGTGCCAGCAGCTTAGAGCTAGCTAACTACGAGCAGTACTTC	CASSLELANYEQYF
TRBV6-6	TRBJ2-1	.	.	TGTGCCAGCAGCGATCCGGGACAGGGCTTTTTAGCGGGAGTAGTGGGGGAGCAGTTCTTC	CASSDPGQGFLAGVVGEQFF
TRBV5-5	TRBJ1-6	.	.	TGTGCCAGCAGCTTGCACCCAACAGTTAATAATTCACCCCTCCACTTT	CASSLHPTVNNSPLHF